This T cell receptor beta chain was captured in a study of regulatory T cells. Primers: 52 TRBV forward and 13 TRBJ reverse. Generated by immunoSEQ multiplex PCR, the TCRdb table keeps only in-frame clones and is missing some. Seen here are 10,000 or so clones, 75% to 90% observed once, and the top ten hold 10%. Findings of the study overall: Regulatory T cells showed the strongest V-J pair restriction and V/J gene skewing among patient repertoires.

At testing, patients were 2 to 39 years old, with reduced naive and increased memory T-cell proportions. With respect to this clone: What it binds is not known.

Trimming removed 6 bases from V and 5 bases from J, with 16 bases in between. The CDR3 loop spans 15 amino acids. Per the germline V gene, CDR1 is MDHEN and CDR2 is SYDVKM. This TCR came from a person aged 18-35 years with CD3G deficiency. The chain recombines TRBV28 with TRBJ2-2; D is possibly TRBD2 (6 bases). The source material was CD8+ T cells sorted from blood. The CDR3 nucleotides are TGTGCCAGCAGGCTTACTAGCTCCGCAACCGGGGAGCTGTTTTTT. Its translation: CASRLTSSATGELFF.